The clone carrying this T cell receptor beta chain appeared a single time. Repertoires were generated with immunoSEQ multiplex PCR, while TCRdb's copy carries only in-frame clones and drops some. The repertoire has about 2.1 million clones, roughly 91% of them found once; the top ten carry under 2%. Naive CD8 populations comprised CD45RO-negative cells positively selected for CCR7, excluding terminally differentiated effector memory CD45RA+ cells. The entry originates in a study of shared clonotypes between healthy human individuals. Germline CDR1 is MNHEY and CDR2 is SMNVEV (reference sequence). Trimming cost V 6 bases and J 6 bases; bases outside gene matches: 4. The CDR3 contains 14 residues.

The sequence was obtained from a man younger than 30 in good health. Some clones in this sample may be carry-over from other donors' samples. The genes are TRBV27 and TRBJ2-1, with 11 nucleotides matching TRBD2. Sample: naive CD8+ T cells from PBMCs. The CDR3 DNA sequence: TGTGCCAGCAGACTAGCGGGAGTTCCCAATGAGCAGTTCTTC. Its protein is CASRLAGVPNEQFF.